Listed below are T cell receptor beta chains from one sample, sequenced in a study of regulatory T cells in long-lasting Graves disease. A single record per CDR3 protein comes from TCRdb applying MiXCR to the multiplex PCR reads. The table lists hundreds of thousands of distinct CDR3 sequences, approximately 15% of them singletons. These data were also reused for a study on T cells in Graves' hyperthyroidism and ophthalmopathy.

This material consisted of peripheral blood mononuclear cells (PBMCs), taken at new diagnosis, from a patient treated with antithyroid drugs. The receptor source for this set is a young woman with Graves disease. Each CDR3 is given with its conserved first and last residue. Fields, in order: J gene, clone size, D gene, CDR3 length, V gene, CDR3 protein, CDR3 DNA. The D gene is left open where the match is weak. Only part of the rows carry a size: once, few, many, or a class if the clone is expanded.

TRBJ1-2	many	NA	13	TRBV30	CAWWRRGPYGYTF	TGTGCCTGGTGGCGGAGGGGTCCCTATGGCTACACCTTC
TRBJ2-5	many	NA	16	TRBV27	CASSLVWRPTRETQYF	TGTGCCAGCAGTTTAGTATGGCGTCCTACCCGGGAGACCCAGTACTTC
TRBJ2-7	many	NA	12	TRBV2	CASISTSGEQYF	TGTGCCTCCATCTCAACTTCGGGCGAGCAGTACTTC
TRBJ2-7	many	NA	13	TRBV20-1	CSAEDSGSYEQYF	TGCAGTGCTGAAGATAGCGGCTCCTACGAGCAGTACTTC
TRBJ1-2	many	TRBD1	15	TRBV5-5	CASSLEGALAYGYTF	TGTGCCAGCAGCTTAGAGGGGGCCTTAGCCTATGGCTACACCTTC
TRBJ2-7	NA	NA	12	TRBV20-1	CSAPASHYEQYF	TGCAGTGCTCCGGCCTCCCACTACGAGCAGTACTTC
TRBJ1-5	NA	NA	15	TRBV4-2	CASSQDPQDHQPQHF	TGTGCCAGCAGCCAAGACCCCCAGGACCATCAGCCCCAGCATTTT
TRBJ2-7	few	NA	13	TRBV27	CASSLNRRYEQYF	TGTGCCAGCAGTTTAAACAGGAGGTACGAGCAGTACTTC
TRBJ2-5	NA	NA	12	TRBV18	CASSSSLETQYF	TGTGCCAGCTCATCTAGTCTCGAGACCCAGTACTTC
TRBJ1-6	few	NA	12	TRBV6-1	CASSTAGSPLHF	TGTGCCAGCAGTACGGCGGGGTCACCCCTCCACTTT
TRBJ1-4	NA	NA	17	TRBV19	CASSPRSRGPANEKLFF	TGTGCCAGTAGTCCCAGAAGTCGAGGGCCGGCTAATGAAAAACTGTTTTTT
TRBJ1-3	NA	NA	15	TRBV20-1	CSARDTGASGNTIYF	TGCAGTGCTAGAGATACTGGTGCGAGCGGAAACACCATATATTTT
TRBJ1-1	many	TRBD1	14	TRBV18	CATRRDRGPSEAFF	TGTGCCACCCGGAGGGACAGGGGGCCGTCTGAAGCTTTCTTT
TRBJ1-1	NA	TRBD1	15	TRBV7-9	CASSLVGTGGTEAFF	TGTGCCAGCAGCTTAGTTGGGACAGGTGGCACTGAAGCTTTCTTT
TRBJ2-5	few	TRBD1	15	TRBV6-2/TRBV6-3	CVGGWDRGDQETQYF	TGTGTCGGGGGTTGGGACAGGGGGGACCAAGAGACCCAGTACTTC
TRBJ2-1	many	TRBD2	15	TRBV11-3	CASSLGRAGANEQFF	TGTGCCAGCAGCTTAGGTAGAGCGGGAGCCAATGAGCAGTTCTTC
TRBJ2-1	NA	TRBD1	17	TRBV19	CASSIGTGGYSYNEQFF	TGTGCCAGTAGTATCGGGACAGGGGGCTACTCCTACAATGAGCAGTTCTTC
TRBJ1-2	NA	NA	13	TRBV30	CAWSVHGKKGYTF	TGTGCCTGGAGTGTACACGGAAAGAAAGGCTACACCTTC
TRBJ2-2	many	NA	16	TRBV24-1	CATSQEGQGNTGELFF	TGTGCCACCAGCCAGGAGGGGCAGGGGAACACCGGGGAGCTGTTTTTT
TRBJ2-1	few	TRBD2	18	TRBV28	CASSTSGTWGISYNEQFF	TGTGCCAGCAGTACTAGCGGTACTTGGGGTATCTCCTACAATGAGCAGTTCTTC
TRBJ2-4	many	NA	16	TRBV2	CASSEVGGLAKNIQYF	TGTGCCAGCAGTGAAGTGGGGGGCCTAGCCAAAAACATTCAGTACTTC
TRBJ2-7	NA	NA	11	TRBV29-1	CSVEWGYEQYF	TGCAGCGTTGAATGGGGGTACGAGCAGTACTTC
TRBJ2-4	many	TRBD2	14	TRBV12-3/TRBV12-4	CASGGRGGSDIQYF	TGTGCCAGTGGCGGGAGGGGCGGTTCTGACATTCAGTACTTC
TRBJ2-1	NA	TRBD2	14	TRBV3-1	CASSLSGTNNEQFF	TGTGCCAGCAGCCTTAGCGGGACCAACAATGAGCAGTTCTTC
TRBJ1-1	many	NA	14	TRBV7-9	CASSLGYMNTEAFF	TGTGCCAGCAGCTTAGGTTACATGAACACTGAAGCTTTCTTT
TRBJ2-1	many	NA	15	TRBV28	CASSPPLAPYNEQFF	TGTGCCAGCAGTCCCCCTCTAGCCCCCTACAATGAGCAGTTCTTC
TRBJ2-7	few	NA	15	TRBV7-9	CASSSTGLKNYEQYF	TGTGCCAGCAGCTCGACGGGACTGAAGAATTACGAGCAGTACTTC
TRBJ1-4	many	NA	14	TRBV7-9	CASSLAGTNEKLFF	TGTGCCAGCAGCTTAGCAGGAACTAATGAAAAACTGTTTTTT
TRBJ1-1	many	NA	16	TRBV11-1	CASSYSITRMNTEAFF	TGTGCCAGCAGTTACAGTATCACGAGAATGAACACTGAAGCTTTCTTT
TRBJ1-2	many	TRBD1	13	TRBV3-1	CASSQGTGVGYTF	TGTGCCAGCAGCCAAGGGACAGGGGTCGGCTACACCTTC
TRBJ2-7	NA	NA	14	TRBV30	CAWAQSGGGYEQYF	TGTGCCTGGGCGCAGTCAGGGGGGGGTTACGAGCAGTACTTC
TRBJ2-3	NA	NA	16	TRBV19	CASSKGAGGRTDTQYF	TGTGCCAGTAGTAAGGGCGCTGGCGGACGCACAGATACGCAGTATTTT
TRBJ1-2	many	NA	12	TRBV28	CASRRGDLGYTF	TGTGCCAGCAGGAGGGGGGATCTGGGCTACACCTTC
TRBJ2-2	NA	TRBD1	15	TRBV5-1	CAAPTGQGARRELFF	TGCGCCGCGCCGACGGGACAGGGGGCCCGGAGGGAGCTGTTTTTT
TRBJ2-7	few	TRBD2	13	TRBV29-1	CSVTLAGSYEQYF	TGCAGCGTTACGCTAGCGGGGAGCTACGAGCAGTACTTC
TRBJ1-5	NA	NA	14	TRBV5-5	CASSLWGSGQPQHF	TGTGCCAGCAGCTTGTGGGGGTCAGGGCAGCCCCAGCATTTT
TRBJ1-6	few	NA	16	TRBV20-1	CSARDLGESLNSPLHF	TGCAGTGCTAGAGATCTGGGGGAAAGTCTTAATTCACCCCTCCACTTT
TRBJ1-1	many	TRBD1	17	TRBV6-1	CASSYGQGRWMNTEAFF	TGTGCCAGCAGCTATGGACAGGGGAGGTGGATGAACACTGAAGCTTTCTTT
TRBJ1-5	NA	TRBD1	16	TRBV6-1	CASSVGFRTGDQPQHF	TGTGCCAGCAGCGTAGGATTCAGGACAGGGGATCAGCCCCAGCATTTT
TRBJ1-5	NA	TRBD1	18	TRBV19	CASILTGVDSVRNQPQHF	TGTGCCAGTATTTTGACAGGGGTGGATTCCGTGCGGAATCAGCCCCAGCATTTT
TRBJ2-2	few	NA	15	TRBV9	CASRAPAGNTGELFF	TGTGCCAGCCGAGCACCAGCCGGAAACACCGGGGAGCTGTTTTTT
TRBJ1-2	few	TRBD1	14	TRBV12-3/TRBV12-4	CASSLEAGGYGYTF	TGTGCCAGCAGTTTAGAGGCAGGGGGCTATGGCTACACCTTC
TRBJ1-1	many	NA	13	TRBV18	CASSQGWDTEAFF	TGTGCCAGCTCTCAGGGGTGGGACACTGAAGCTTTCTTT
TRBJ1-5	many	NA	17	TRBV11-3	CASSLDRGRGSNQPQHF	TGTGCCAGCAGCTTAGATAGGGGCAGAGGGAGCAATCAGCCCCAGCATTTT
TRBJ2-5	many	NA	14	TRBV27	CASSPRLETGTQYF	TGTGCCAGCAGTCCCCGACTGGAAACCGGGACCCAGTACTTC
TRBJ1-1	NA	NA	14	TRBV4-1	CASSQAQANTEAFF	TGCGCCAGCAGCCAAGCACAGGCGAACACTGAAGCTTTCTTT
TRBJ1-1	many	NA	13	TRBV18	CASSPDTNTEAFF	TGTGCCAGCAGCCCGGACACGAACACTGAAGCTTTCTTT
TRBJ2-3	few	TRBD1	16	TRBV20-1	CSARPGQGEDTDTQYF	TGCAGTGCTAGACCCGGACAGGGGGAAGACACAGATACGCAGTATTTT
TRBJ2-3	few	TRBD2	18	TRBV6-5	CAGSSIASGTSTKDTQYF	TGTGCCGGCAGTTCTATAGCTAGCGGGACCTCCACTAAGGATACGCAGTATTTT
TRBJ2-7	many	TRBD2	17	TRBV19	CASSISAGGIGSYEQYF	TGTGCCAGTAGTATCTCTGCGGGAGGTATCGGCTCCTACGAGCAGTACTTC
TRBJ2-7	many	NA	14	TRBV28	CASSLTLGPYEQYF	TGTGCCAGCAGTCTGACCCTAGGCCCCTACGAGCAGTACTTC